This TCR beta chain was identified during a study of T-cell memory formation after mild COVID-19. Via MiXCR, TCRdb re-called the 5' RACE reads, giving one row per CDR3 protein. The data contain about 310,000 distinct CDR3 sequences, 15% to 20% of them singletons. CDR1 and CDR2 (germline): SGHRS, YFSETQ. This CDR3 is built from 21 residues. The V segment lost 3 bases and the J segment 6 bases; nucleotides outside the gene matches: 22. This sequence originates from a man between 18 and 35 years old who had mild COVID-19 (a few samples of this study predate the infection). Cell type and time point are not known. The genes are TRBV5-1 and TRBJ2-1, with 12 bases matching TRBD1. Input material: PBMCs or a T cell subset sorted from them (not recorded which). CDR3 sequence reads: CASSWTTPGQGAPGVSNEQFF. As DNA, the CDR3 is TGCGCCAGCAGCTGGACTACTCCGGGACAGGGGGCCCCCGGGGTCAGCAATGAGCAGTTCTTC.